At least ten counts were recorded for the clone carrying this T cell receptor (beta chain). These data originate in a study of neurological immune-mediated disorders. TCRdb re-called the 5' RACE reads with MiXCR, one entry per CDR3 protein. Of approximately 40,000 distinct CDR3 sequences in the sample, around a fifth are singletons; the top ten hold almost 4.5%. The time point denotes: technical triplicate 3. Unsorted libraries were derived from 2 million PBMCs stored at -80 C. V lost 1 base, J lost 5 bases, and 4 bases stayed unmatched. Germline CDR1 reads DFQATT; CDR2 reads SNEGSKA (reference sequence). This CDR3 has 14 amino acids.

Sequencing used PBMCs. The receptor comes from a man between 60 and 75 years old with HTLV-1-associated myelopathy (HAM/TSP). The rearrangement links TRBV20-1 to TRBJ2-1; TRBD2 matches 8 bases. The CDR3 DNA reads TGCAGTGCTAGAGGCGGGAGGTACGACAATGAGCAGTTCTTC. Protein: CSARGGRYDNEQFF.